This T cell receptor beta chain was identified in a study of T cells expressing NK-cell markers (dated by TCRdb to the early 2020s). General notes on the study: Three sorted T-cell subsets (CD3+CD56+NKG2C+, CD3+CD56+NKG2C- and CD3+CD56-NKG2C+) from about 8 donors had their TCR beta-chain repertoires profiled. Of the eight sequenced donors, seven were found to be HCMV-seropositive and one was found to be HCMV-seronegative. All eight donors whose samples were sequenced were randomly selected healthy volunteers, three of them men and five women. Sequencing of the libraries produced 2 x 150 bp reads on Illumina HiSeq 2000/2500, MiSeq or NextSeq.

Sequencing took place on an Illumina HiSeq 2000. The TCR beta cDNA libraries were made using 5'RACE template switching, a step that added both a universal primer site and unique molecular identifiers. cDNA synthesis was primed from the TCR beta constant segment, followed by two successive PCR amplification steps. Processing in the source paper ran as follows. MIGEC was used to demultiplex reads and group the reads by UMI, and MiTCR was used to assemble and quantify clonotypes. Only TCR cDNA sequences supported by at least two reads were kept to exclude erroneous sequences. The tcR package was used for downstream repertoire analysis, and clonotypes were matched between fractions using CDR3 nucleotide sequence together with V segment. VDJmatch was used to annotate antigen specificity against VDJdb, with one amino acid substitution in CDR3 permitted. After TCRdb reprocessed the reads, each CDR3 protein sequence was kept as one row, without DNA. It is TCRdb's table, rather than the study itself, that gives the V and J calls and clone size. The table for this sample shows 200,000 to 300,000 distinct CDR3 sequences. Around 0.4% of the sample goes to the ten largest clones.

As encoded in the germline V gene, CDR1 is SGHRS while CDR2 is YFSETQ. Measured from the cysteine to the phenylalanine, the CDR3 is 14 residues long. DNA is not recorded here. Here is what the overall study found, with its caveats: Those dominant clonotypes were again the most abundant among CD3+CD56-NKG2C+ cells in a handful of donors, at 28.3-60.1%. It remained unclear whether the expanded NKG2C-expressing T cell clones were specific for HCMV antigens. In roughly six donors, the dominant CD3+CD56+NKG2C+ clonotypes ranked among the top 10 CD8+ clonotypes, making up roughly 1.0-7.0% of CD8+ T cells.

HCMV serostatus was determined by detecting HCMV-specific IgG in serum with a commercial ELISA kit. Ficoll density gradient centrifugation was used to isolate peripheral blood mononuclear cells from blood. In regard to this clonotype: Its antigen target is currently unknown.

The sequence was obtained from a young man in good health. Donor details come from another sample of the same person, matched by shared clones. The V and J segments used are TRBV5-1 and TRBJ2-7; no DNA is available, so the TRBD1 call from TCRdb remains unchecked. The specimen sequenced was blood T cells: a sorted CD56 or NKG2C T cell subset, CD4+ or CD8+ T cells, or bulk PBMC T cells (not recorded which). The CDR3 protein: CASSPGQGSYEQYF.